This TCR beta chain was sequenced in a study of glioma-infiltrating T cells after dendritic cell vaccination. Stated time point: after dendritic cell vaccination, including at tumor progression/relapse. Blood PBMC samples: pre-vaccination, two weeks post third vaccination, and at tumor progression. Study-level findings and limits: Higher TCR clonality did not directly relate to longer survival. Few patients contributed both blood and tumor specimens. Patients with more pretreatment TILs had longer time to progression and survival.

TCRdb keeps only in-frame clones here, not all; method: immunoSEQ multiplex PCR. The data show roughly 85,000 clones, about 85% seen once. The CDR3 has 14 amino acids. Germline values: CDR1 LNHDA, CDR2 SQIVND (reference sequence). V lost 4 bases and J 0 bases, leaving 10 bases between the germline ends. Concerning this clone: Its antigen remains unidentified.

This receptor was identified in a human donor with glioblastoma. The sequenced sample was blood, obtained after dendritic cell vaccination. This chain links TRBV19 with TRBJ2-7; D gene unclear. CDR3 amino acids: CASSSKIYSYEQYF. CDR3 nucleotides: TGTGCCAGTAGTAGCAAGATCTACTCCTACGAGCAGTACTTC.